Listed here are 18 T cell receptor beta chains from one sample, sequenced in a study of cytomegalovirus exposure and HLA in healthy donors. Clones were sequenced by immunoSEQ multiplex PCR, and TCRdb holds only the in-frame ones, with some missing. The sample contains hundreds of thousands of clones, more than 75% of which appear only once. Material for sequencing was PBMCs. The receptors stem from a man between 18 and 35 years old in good health and CMV-seropositive.

In nucleotides, the CDR3 is TGTGCCAGCAGCTCGGGACTCCAAGTCGACCAAGAGACCCAGTACTTC. This translates into CASSSGLQVDQETQYF. The rearrangement links TRBV7-9 to TRBJ2-5, with D possibly matching TRBD2 (6 bases). Trimming pared 4 bases from V and 0 bases from J, leaving 15 bases between. The germline gives CDR1 SEHNR, CDR2 FQNEAQ (reference sequence). The CDR3 consists of 16 residues.

This chain joins TRBV4-1 and TRBJ2-1; D is possibly TRBD1 or TRBD2 (7 bases each). This CDR3 contains 17 residues. CDR1 and CDR2 from the germline V gene are MGHRA and YSYEKL. V lost 1 base to trimming and J lost 7 bases, with 20 bases between them. CDR3 loop: CASSQAGFRGRENEQFF. Written as DNA, the CDR3 is TGCGCCAGCAGCCAAGCAGGATTCAGGGGGAGGGAGAATGAGCAGTTCTTC.

The V and J genes are TRBV2 and TRBJ1-3; TRBD1 aligns across 9 bases. Trimming took 8 bases from V and 4 from J; bases not matched to a gene: 6. Germline CDR1 reads SNHLY; CDR2 reads FYNNEI. The length of the CDR3 is 14 residues. In nucleotides, the CDR3 is TGTGCCAGCTTACAGGGGGCAGGAGGAAACACCATATATTTT. It is translated as CASLQGAGGNTIYF.

The chain carries TRBV9 and TRBJ1-1, with D unclear. V lost 4 bases and J 2 bases, leaving 9 bases between the germline ends. CDR3 length: 13 residues. The germline V gene encodes CDR1 SGDLS and CDR2 YYNGEE. CDR3 coding DNA: TGTGCCAGCAGCTTGGATCCAAACACTGAAGCTTTCTTT. The encoded protein is CASSLDPNTEAFF. Looking up the rest from reference TRBV9 and TRBJ1-1 gives the full variable domain: DSGVTQTPKHLITATGQRVTLRCSPRSGDLSVYWYQQSLDQGLQFLIQYYNGEERAKGNILERFSAQQFPDLHSELNLSSLELGDSALYFCASSLDPNTEAFFGQGTRLTVV.

The J gene is TRBJ2-2, the V gene TRBV4-3; 10 positions agree with TRBD2. V gave up 1 base and J gave up 7 bases; unmatched junction bases: 9. The germline CDR1 and CDR2 sequences are LGHNA and YSLEER. The CDR3 loop spans 17 amino acids. CDR3 loop: CASSQGLAGVTGGELFF. In DNA, the CDR3 is TGCGCCAGCAGCCAAGGGCTAGCGGGAGTAACAGGCGGGGAGCTGTTTTTT.

The chain carries TRBV6-5 and TRBJ1-4; D may be TRBD1 (6 bases). Germline V gene lookup returns CDR1 MNHEY and CDR2 SVGAGI. Trimming took off 7 bases at V and 7 bases at J, with 13 bases between the two ends. The CDR3 runs to 13 residues. The CDR3 reads CASKGEGVEKLFF. CDR3 DNA sequence: TGTGCCAGCAAAGGGGAGGGGGTTGAAAAACTGTTTTTT.

This clone was counted a single time. V gene TRBV5-5 combines with J gene TRBJ1-3, with TRBD1 identical over 8 bases. With V trimmed by 0 bases and J by 0 bases, 5 bases remained unmatched. Germline lookup yields CDR1 SGHKS and CDR2 YYEKEE (reference sequence). The CDR3 sequence is 17 residues long. CDR3 bases: TGTGCCAGCAGCTTGGACAGGGGGGCCATCTCTGGAAACACCATATATTTT. Encoded protein: CASSLDRGAISGNTIYF.

Here the CDR3 reads CASSPRGIVNQPQHF. In DNA form, the CDR3 reads TGTGCCAGCTCACCTAGAGGGATTGTCAATCAGCCCCAGCATTTT. The chain employs TRBV18 and TRBJ1-5; unclear D gene. V lost 3 bases, J lost 3 bases, and 12 bases lay in between. The CDR3 has 15 amino acids. Germline CDR1 and CDR2: KGHSH and LQKENI.

The sample holds one count of this clone. V gene TRBV5-4 combines with J gene TRBJ2-7; maybe TRBD2 (6 bases). The V gene lost 3 bases and the J gene lost 0 bases, with 10 bases spanning the gap. From germline, CDR1 is SGHNT and CDR2 YYREEE (reference sequence). The CDR3 is 14 amino acids. The CDR3 DNA follows: TGTGCCAGCAGCTGGGACTTCAGCTCCTACGAGCAGTACTTC. Translation gives CASSWDFSSYEQYF.

The V gene is TRBV7-9, the J gene TRBJ2-7; 13 nucleotides match TRBD2. V lost 5 bases, J lost 4 bases, and 8 bases stayed unmatched. The germline V gene encodes CDR1 SEHNR and CDR2 FQNEAQ (reference sequence). The CDR3 totals 16 residues. This CDR3 is CASSATSGRAPYEQYF. The CDR3 DNA sequence: TGTGCCAGCAGCGCCACTAGCGGGAGGGCTCCATACGAGCAGTACTTC.

This chain uses TRBV7-9 with TRBJ2-7, with a possible D match to TRBD2 (5 bases). Germline loops: CDR1 SEHNR, CDR2 FQNEAQ (reference sequence). V lost 5 bases to trimming and J lost 2 bases, with 13 bases between them. The CDR3 covers 14 residues. CDR3 sequence: CASSLRAGPYEQYF. CDR3 sequence (DNA): TGTGCCAGCAGCCTTCGCGCGGGTCCCTACGAGCAGTACTTC.

This chain connects TRBV11-2 to TRBJ2-4; tentatively, D is TRBD2 (7 bases). Germline CDR1 is SGHAT and CDR2 is FQNNGV. The CDR3 spans 13 residues. Trimming removed 3 bases at V and 7 bases at J, with 10 bases between. The CDR3 DNA sequence: TGTGCCAGCAGCTTGGGGGGGCATAACATTCAGTACTTC. Its protein is CASSLGGHNIQYF.

The DNA of the CDR3 is TGCGCCCGGAGACGAGGGGACAACTGCACCTTC. Translated: CARRRGDNCTF. The gene calls are TRBV5-1 and TRBJ1-2; the D gene is possibly TRBD1 (6 bases). The CDR3 has 11 residues. V was cut by 10 bases and J by 13 bases, with 20 bases left in between. Germline-derived CDR1 and CDR2 are SGHRS and YFSETQ.

This chain joins TRBV7-9 and TRBJ2-2; maybe TRBD1 (5 bases). Germline V gives CDR1 SEHNR, CDR2 FQNEAQ (reference sequence). This CDR3 has 15 amino acids. With 5 bases removed from V and 0 bases from J, the gap between germline ends came to 10 bases. CDR3 residues: CASSDSGANTGELFF. CDR3 in DNA: TGTGCCAGCAGCGACAGTGGAGCGAACACCGGGGAGCTGTTTTTT.

This clone has just a few counts. This chain connects TRBV19 to TRBJ2-7; D is unclear. V dropped 2 bases and J dropped 2 bases, with 4 bases sitting between them. There are 12 residues in the CDR3. In germline, CDR1 is LNHDA, CDR2 SQIVND (reference sequence). CDR3 sequence: CASSINPYEQYF. The DNA of the CDR3 is TGTGCCAGTAGTATAAACCCCTACGAGCAGTACTTC.

The chain combines TRBV27 with TRBJ2-7, with TRBD2 identical over 9 bases. This CDR3 is 14 amino acids long. The germline gives CDR1 MNHEY, CDR2 SMNVEV (reference sequence). The V segment lost 3 bases and the J segment 6 bases; nucleotides outside the gene matches: 6. The CDR3 loop reads CASSFRLAAGEQYF. In nucleotides, the CDR3 is TGTGCCAGCAGTTTTCGACTAGCGGCTGGCGAGCAGTACTTC.

The chain couples TRBV27 to TRBJ1-5; D remains ambiguous. V shed 2 bases and J shed 3 bases, with 5 bases lying between them. Per germline, CDR1 MNHEY and CDR2 SMNVEV (reference sequence). This CDR3 contains 13 residues. The CDR3 coding sequence is TGTGCCAGCAGTTTAGGGCCCAATCAGCCCCAGCATTTT. Translation: CASSLGPNQPQHF.

The rearrangement links TRBV7-9 to TRBJ2-7; D is possibly TRBD1 (6 bases). V was cut by 3 bases and J by 0 bases, with 12 bases left in between. CDR3 size: 15 residues. Germline values: CDR1 SEHNR, CDR2 FQNEAQ (reference sequence). The CDR3 is CASSLGTLTSYEQYF. DNA of the CDR3: TGTGCCAGCAGCTTGGGGACACTAACCTCCTACGAGCAGTACTTC.